This T cell receptor (beta chain) originates from a study of OX40 agonist ivuxolimab in advanced cancers. In the study overall: A history of anti-PD-1, anti-PD-L1 or anti-CTLA-4 therapy was acceptable, and about 40% had some.

The CDR3 runs to 14 residues. V was shortened by 2 bases and J by 10 bases, with 15 bases between the two germline ends. Per the germline V gene, CDR1 is MNHEY and CDR2 is SVGAGI. Profiling relied on immunoSEQ multiplex PCR, and the TCRdb table lists in-frame clones only, not all of them. This sample has 45,000 to 50,000 clones, with roughly 88% found just once. Sequencing was performed on CD4+ or CD8+ T cells sorted from blood, taken in a trial of the OX40 agonist ivuxolimab. The V call is TRBV6-5, the J call TRBJ2-1, with a possible D match to TRBD2 (6 bases). The receptor was isolated from an adult with an advanced solid tumor such as melanoma, head and neck, liver or kidney cancer. CDR3 protein: CASSYHPWGGEQFF. The CDR3 nucleotides are TGTGCCAGCAGTTACCACCCTTGGGGAGGAGAGCAGTTCTTC.